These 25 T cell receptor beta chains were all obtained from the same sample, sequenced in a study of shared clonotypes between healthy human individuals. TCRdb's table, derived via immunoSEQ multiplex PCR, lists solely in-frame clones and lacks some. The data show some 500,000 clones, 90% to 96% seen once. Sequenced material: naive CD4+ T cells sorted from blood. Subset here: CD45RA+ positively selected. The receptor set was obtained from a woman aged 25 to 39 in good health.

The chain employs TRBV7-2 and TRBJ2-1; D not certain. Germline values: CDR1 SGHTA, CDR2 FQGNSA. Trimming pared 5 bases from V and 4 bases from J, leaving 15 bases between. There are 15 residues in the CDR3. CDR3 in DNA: TGTGCCAGCAGCCCCCAAACTTCAAATTACAATGAGCAGTTCTTC. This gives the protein CASSPQTSNYNEQFF. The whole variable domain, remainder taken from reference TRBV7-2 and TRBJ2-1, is GAGVSQSPSNKVTEKGKDVELRCDPISGHTALYWYRQSLGQGLEFLIYFQGNSAPDKSGLPSDRFSAERTGGSVSTLTIQRTQQEDSAVYLCASSPQTSNYNEQFFGPGTRLTVL.

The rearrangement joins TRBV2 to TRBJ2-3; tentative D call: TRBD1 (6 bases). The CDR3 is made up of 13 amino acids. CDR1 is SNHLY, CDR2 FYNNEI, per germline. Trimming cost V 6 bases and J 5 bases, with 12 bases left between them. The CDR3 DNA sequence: TGTGCCAGCAGCAATGACAGGAGAGATACGCAGTATTTT. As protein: CASSNDRRDTQYF.

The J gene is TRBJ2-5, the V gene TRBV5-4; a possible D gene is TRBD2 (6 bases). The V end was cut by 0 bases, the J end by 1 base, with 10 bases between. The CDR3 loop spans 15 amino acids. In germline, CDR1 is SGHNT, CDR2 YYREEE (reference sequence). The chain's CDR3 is CASSLVGGLQETQYF. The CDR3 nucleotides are TGTGCCAGCAGCTTGGTTGGGGGACTCCAAGAGACCCAGTACTTC. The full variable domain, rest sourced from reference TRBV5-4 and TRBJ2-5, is ETGVTQSPTHLIKTRGQQVTLRCSSQSGHNTVSWYQQALGQGPQFIFQYYREEENGRGNFPPRFSGLQFPNYSSELNVNALELDDSALYLCASSLVGGLQETQYFGPGTRLLVL.

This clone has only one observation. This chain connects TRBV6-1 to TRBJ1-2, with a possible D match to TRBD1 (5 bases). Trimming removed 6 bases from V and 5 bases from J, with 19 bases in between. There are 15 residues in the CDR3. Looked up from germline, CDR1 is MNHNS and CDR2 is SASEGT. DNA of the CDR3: TGTGCCAGCAGCCCATGGGGGGACTACCCGTATGGCTACACCTTC. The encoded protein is CASSPWGDYPYGYTF.

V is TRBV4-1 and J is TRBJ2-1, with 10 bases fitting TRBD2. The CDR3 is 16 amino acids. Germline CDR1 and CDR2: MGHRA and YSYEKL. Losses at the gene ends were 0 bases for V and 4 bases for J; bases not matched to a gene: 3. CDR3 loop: CASSQDASGRYNEQFF. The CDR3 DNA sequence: TGCGCCAGCAGCCAAGATGCTAGCGGGAGATACAATGAGCAGTTCTTC.

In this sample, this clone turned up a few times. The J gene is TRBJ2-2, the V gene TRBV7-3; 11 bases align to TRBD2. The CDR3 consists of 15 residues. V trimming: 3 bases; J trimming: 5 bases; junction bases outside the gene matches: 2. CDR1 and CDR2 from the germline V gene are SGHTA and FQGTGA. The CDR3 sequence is CASSLLAGGTGELFF. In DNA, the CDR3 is TGTGCCAGCAGCTTGCTAGCGGGAGGTACCGGGGAGCTGTTTTTT.

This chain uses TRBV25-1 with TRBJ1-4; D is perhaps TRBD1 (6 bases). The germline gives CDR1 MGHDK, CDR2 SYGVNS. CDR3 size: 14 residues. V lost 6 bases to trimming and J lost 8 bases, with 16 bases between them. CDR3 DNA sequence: TGTGCCAGCAGCCCCACAGGGAGGAGCGAAAAACTGTTTTTT. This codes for CASSPTGRSEKLFF.

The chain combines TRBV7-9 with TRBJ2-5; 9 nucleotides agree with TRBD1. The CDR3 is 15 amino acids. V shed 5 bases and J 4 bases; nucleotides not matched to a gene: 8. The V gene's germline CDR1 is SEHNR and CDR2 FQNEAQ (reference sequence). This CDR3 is CASSLITGGRETQYF. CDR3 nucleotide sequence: TGTGCCAGCAGCCTGATCACAGGGGGCCGAGAGACCCAGTACTTC.

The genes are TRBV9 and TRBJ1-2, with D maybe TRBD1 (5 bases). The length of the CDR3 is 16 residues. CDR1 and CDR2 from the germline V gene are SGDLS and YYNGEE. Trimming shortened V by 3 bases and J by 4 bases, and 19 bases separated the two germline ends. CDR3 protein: CASSEDDRGSGYGYTF. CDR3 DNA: TGTGCCAGCAGCGAAGACGACCGGGGGTCCGGCTATGGCTACACCTTC.

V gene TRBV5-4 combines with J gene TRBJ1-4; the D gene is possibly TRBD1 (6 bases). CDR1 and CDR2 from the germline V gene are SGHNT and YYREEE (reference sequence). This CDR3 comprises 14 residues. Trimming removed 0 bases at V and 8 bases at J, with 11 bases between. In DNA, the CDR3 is TGTGCCAGCAGCTTGGGGGGGCGTGCGGAAAAACTGTTTTTT. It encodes CASSLGGRAEKLFF.

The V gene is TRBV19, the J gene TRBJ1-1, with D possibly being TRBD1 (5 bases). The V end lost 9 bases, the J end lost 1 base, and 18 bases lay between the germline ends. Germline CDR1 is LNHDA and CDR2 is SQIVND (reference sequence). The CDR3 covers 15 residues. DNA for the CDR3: TGTGCCAGCTTAAATCGGTTTCAGGGGAACACTGAAGCTTTCTTT. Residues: CASLNRFQGNTEAFF.

CDR3 in amino acids: CAISGGGRYNEQFF. DNA of the CDR3: TGTGCCATCAGTGGAGGAGGACGGTACAATGAGCAGTTCTTC. The rearrangement links TRBV10-3 to TRBJ2-1; D perhaps matches TRBD2 (5 bases). Deletions cut 4 bases from V and 4 bases from J, with 11 bases between. Per germline, CDR1 ENHRY and CDR2 SYGVKD. This CDR3 is built from 14 residues.

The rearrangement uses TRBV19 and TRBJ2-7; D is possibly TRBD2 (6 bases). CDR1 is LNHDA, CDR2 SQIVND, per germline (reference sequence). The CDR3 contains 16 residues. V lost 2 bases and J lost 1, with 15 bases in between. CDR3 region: CASSIMGLYGSYEQYF. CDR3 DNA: TGTGCCAGTAGTATAATGGGACTCTACGGATCCTACGAGCAGTACTTC. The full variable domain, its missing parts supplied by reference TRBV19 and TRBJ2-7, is DGGITQSPKYLFRKEGQNVTLSCEQNLNHDAMYWYRQDPGQGLRLIYYSQIVNDFQKGDIAEGYSVSREKKESFPLTVTSAQKNPTAFYLCASSIMGLYGSYEQYFGPGTRLTVT.

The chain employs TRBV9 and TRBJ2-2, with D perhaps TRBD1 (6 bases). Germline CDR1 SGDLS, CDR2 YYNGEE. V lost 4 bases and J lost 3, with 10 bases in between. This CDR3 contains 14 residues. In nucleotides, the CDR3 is TGTGCCAGCAGCTCAGGGGTGGACACCGGGGAGCTGTTTTTT. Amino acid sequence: CASSSGVDTGELFF.

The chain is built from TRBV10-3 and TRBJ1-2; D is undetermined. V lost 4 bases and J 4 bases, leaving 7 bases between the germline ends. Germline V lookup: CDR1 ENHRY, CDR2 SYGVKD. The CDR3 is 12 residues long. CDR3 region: CAISGRIYGYTF. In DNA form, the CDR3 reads TGTGCCATCAGTGGGAGGATCTATGGCTACACCTTC.

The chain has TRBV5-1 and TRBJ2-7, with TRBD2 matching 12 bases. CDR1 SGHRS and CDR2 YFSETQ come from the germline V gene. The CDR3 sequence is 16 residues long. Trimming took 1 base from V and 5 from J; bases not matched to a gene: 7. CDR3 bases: TGCGCCAGCAGCTTGCGACTAGCGGGAGTCCCCAACGAGCAGTACTTC. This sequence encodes CASSLRLAGVPNEQYF.

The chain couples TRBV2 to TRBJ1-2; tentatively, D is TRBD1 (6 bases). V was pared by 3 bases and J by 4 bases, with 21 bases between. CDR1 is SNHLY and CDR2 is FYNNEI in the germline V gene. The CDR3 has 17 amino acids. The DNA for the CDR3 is TGTGCCAGCAGTGAGGCGCGTGTCGGCAGGGGAGGCTATGGCTACACCTTC. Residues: CASSEARVGRGGYGYTF.

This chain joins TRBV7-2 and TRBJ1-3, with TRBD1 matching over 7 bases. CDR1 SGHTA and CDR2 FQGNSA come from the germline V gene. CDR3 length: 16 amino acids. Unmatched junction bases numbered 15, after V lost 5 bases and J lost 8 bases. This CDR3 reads CASSRQGPVVPDTIYF. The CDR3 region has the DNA TGTGCCAGCAGCCGACAGGGCCCAGTAGTGCCGGACACCATATATTTT.

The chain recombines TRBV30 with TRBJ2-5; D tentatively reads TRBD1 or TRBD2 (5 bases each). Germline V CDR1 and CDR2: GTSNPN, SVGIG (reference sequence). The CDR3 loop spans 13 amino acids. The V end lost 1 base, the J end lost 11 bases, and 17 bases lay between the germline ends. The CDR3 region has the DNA TGTGCCTGGAGTGGAACCGGGACGACAACTCAGTACTTC. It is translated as CAWSGTGTTTQYF.

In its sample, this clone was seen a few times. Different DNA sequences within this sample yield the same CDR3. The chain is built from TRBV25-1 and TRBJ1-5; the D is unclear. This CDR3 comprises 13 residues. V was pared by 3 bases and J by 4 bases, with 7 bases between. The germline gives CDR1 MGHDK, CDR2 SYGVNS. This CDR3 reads CASSESGNQPQHF. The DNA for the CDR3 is TGTGCCAGCAGTGAGTCGGGGAATCAGCCCCAGCATTTT.

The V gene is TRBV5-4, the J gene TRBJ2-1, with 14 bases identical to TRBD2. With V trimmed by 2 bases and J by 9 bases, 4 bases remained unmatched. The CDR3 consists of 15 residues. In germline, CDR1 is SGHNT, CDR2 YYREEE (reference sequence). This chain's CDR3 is CASSFPGLAGGEQFF. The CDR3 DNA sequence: TGTGCCAGCAGCTTTCCCGGACTAGCGGGAGGTGAGCAGTTCTTC. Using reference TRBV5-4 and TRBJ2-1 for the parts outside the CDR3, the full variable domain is ETGVTQSPTHLIKTRGQQVTLRCSSQSGHNTVSWYQQALGQGPQFIFQYYREEENGRGNFPPRFSGLQFPNYSSELNVNALELDDSALYLCASSFPGLAGGEQFFGPGTRLTVL.

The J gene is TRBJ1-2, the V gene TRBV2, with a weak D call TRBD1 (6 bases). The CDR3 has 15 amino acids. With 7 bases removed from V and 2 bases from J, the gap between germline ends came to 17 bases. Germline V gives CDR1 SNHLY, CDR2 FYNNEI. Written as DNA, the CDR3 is TGTGCCAGCAAGTGGGACACAAGTCCAAACTATGGCTACACCTTC. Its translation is CASKWDTSPNYGYTF.

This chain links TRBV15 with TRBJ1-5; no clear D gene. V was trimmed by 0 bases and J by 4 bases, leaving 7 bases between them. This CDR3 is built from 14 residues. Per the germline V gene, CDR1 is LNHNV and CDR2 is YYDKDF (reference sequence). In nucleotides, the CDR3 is TGTGCCACCAGCAGAGATTTGGGAAATCAGCCCCAGCATTTT. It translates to CATSRDLGNQPQHF.

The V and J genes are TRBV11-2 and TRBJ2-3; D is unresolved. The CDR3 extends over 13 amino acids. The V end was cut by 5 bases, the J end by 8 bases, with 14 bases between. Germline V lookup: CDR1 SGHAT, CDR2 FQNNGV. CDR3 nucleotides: TGTGCCAGCAGCCTCCGGTTGGTGGCTACGCAGTATTTT. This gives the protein CASSLRLVATQYF.

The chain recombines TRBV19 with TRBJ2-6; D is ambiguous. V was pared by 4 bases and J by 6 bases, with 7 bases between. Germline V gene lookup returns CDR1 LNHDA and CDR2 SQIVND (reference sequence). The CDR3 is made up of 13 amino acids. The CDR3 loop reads CASSRIPANVLTF. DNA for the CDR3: TGTGCCAGTAGTAGGATCCCGGCCAACGTCCTGACTTTC.